This T cell receptor (beta chain) was captured in a study of T cells after yellow fever vaccination. TCR cDNA was made by 5'RACE template switching, adding a universal primer site and UMIs. TCRdb fed the 5' RACE reads into MiXCR, producing one record per CDR3 protein. Among some 560,000 distinct CDR3 sequences listed, about 15% were seen once. Study outcomes and limitations: Boosting was followed by the reappearance of most primary-vaccination clones (less than 98% CD4, around 90% CD8). A limited proportion of clonotypes was detected within both the CD4 and CD8 compartments.

For this clonotype: What it binds is not known.

Sequences were derived from PBMCs, sampled around 5 days after the first yellow fever vaccination. This sequence originates from a man aged 18 to 30 who received the YFV17D yellow fever vaccine.

This chain's CDR3 is CASSYRGGGIQETQYF. CDR3 bases: TGCGCCAGCAGCTACCGGGGGGGAGGGATCCAAGAGACCCAGTACTTC. The chain employs TRBV5-1 and TRBJ2-5, with 8 bases fitting TRBD2. With V trimmed by 3 bases and J by 1 base, 8 bases remained unmatched. From germline, CDR1 is SGHRS and CDR2 YFSETQ. There are 16 residues in the CDR3.